Listed below are T cell receptor beta chains from one sample, sequenced in a study of cytomegalovirus exposure and HLA in healthy donors. The protocol was immunoSEQ multiplex PCR, while the TCRdb copy is restricted to in-frame clones and leaves out a portion. Its table records more than 45,000 clones. The source material was PBMCs. These receptor sequences come from a male donor in good health and CMV-seronegative. CDR3s include the opening cysteine and the closing phenylalanine or tryptophan. A D gene is named only where the DNA matches it firmly.

TRBV6-5	TRBJ2-3	NA	TGTGCCAGCAGACCTCCGGGACTGAGCACAGATACGCAGTATTTT	CASRPPGLSTDTQYF
TRBV30	TRBJ2-7	TRBD2	TGTGCCTGGAGAAGGAGCGGGAACACCTACGAGCAGTACTTC	CAWRRSGNTYEQYF
TRBV5-1	TRBJ2-7	NA	TGCGCCAGCAGCCCCCTTCAGGGCCCGGTGGGCGAGCAGTACTTC	CASSPLQGPVGEQYF
TRBV7-2	TRBJ2-1	NA	TGTGCCAGCAGCTTAAATCCGCAGGGCTCCTACAATGAGCAGTTCTTC	CASSLNPQGSYNEQFF
TRBV5-1	TRBJ2-2	TRBD1	TGCGCCACCAATGACAGGGACACCGGGGAGCTGTTTTTT	CATNDRDTGELFF
TRBV7-3	TRBJ1-1	TRBD1	TGTGCCAGCAGCATAGGACAGGGATACACTGAAGCTTTCTTT	CASSIGQGYTEAFF
TRBV4-2	TRBJ2-1	NA	TGTGCCAGCAGCTTGGCCCCAGGGTACAATGAGCAGTTCTTC	CASSLAPGYNEQFF
TRBV2	TRBJ1-4	NA	TGTGCCAGCAGTGAACGGGGGGCGGCTAATGAAAAACTGTTTTTT	CASSERGAANEKLFF
TRBV5-1	TRBJ2-1	TRBD1	TGCGCCAGCAGCGGGACAGGGCGCAATGAGCAGTTCTTC	CASSGTGRNEQFF
TRBV27	TRBJ2-1	TRBD1	TGTGCCAGCAGTTCCACAGGGGGCGCGAGTAATGAGCAGTTCTTC	CASSSTGGASNEQFF
TRBV4-3	TRBJ1-1	NA	TGCGCCAGCAGCCCGTCGGGGAACAGGGCGAACACTGAAGCTTTCTTT	CASSPSGNRANTEAFF
TRBV11-3	TRBJ2-3	TRBD2	TGTGCCAGCAGCTTAGCCGGGGGGATAGATACGCAGTATTTT	CASSLAGGIDTQYF
TRBV4-1	TRBJ2-3	NA	TGCGCCAGCAGCCAAAAACGGGGTAGCACAGATACGCAGTATTTT	CASSQKRGSTDTQYF
TRBV4-3	TRBJ1-4	TRBD1	TGCGCCAGCAGCCCCGGGACAGGGGGAAAACTGTTTTTT	CASSPGTGGKLFF
TRBV12-5	TRBJ2-2	NA	TGTGCTAGTGGTTTGGCAGTCTCCGGGGAGCTGTTTTTT	CASGLAVSGELFF
TRBV4-1	TRBJ1-3	TRBD1	TGCGCCAGCAGCCAAGATTGGGGACAGTCCTCTGGAAACACCATATATTTT	CASSQDWGQSSGNTIYF
TRBV9	TRBJ2-2	NA	TGTGCCAGTAGCCTGACTCCAGACGGGGAGCTGTTTTTT	CASSLTPDGELFF
TRBV30	TRBJ1-1	NA	TGTGCCTGGAGTGGGGGCAGCCAGAACACTGAAGCTTTCTTT	CAWSGGSQNTEAFF
TRBV14	TRBJ2-7	TRBD1	TGTGCCAGCAGCCAAGTATGGGGGACAGGGGCGAGCGAGCAGTACTTC	CASSQVWGTGASEQYF
TRBV25-1	TRBJ1-4	TRBD1	TGTGCCAGCAGTGACTTCTACAGGGGGGAGGAAAAACTGTTTTTT	CASSDFYRGEEKLFF
TRBV10-3	TRBJ2-5	NA	TGTGCCATCAGTGACAGAGCGGAAGAGACCCAGTACTTC	CAISDRAEETQYF
TRBV10-2	TRBJ1-1	TRBD1	TGCGCCAGCAGTGAGTCGCGGACAGGGGACACTGAAGCTTTCTTT	CASSESRTGDTEAFF
TRBV7-3	TRBJ2-3	NA	TGTGCCAGCAGCCCGCACACCGGGACACTTAGCGCAGATACGCAGTATTTT	CASSPHTGTLSADTQYF
TRBV30	TRBJ2-7	NA	TGTGCCTGGACTTACGGGGTGGGCGCGCAGTACTTC	CAWTYGVGAQYF
TRBV19	TRBJ2-1	TRBD2	TGTGCCAGTAGTAAGATAGCGGGGTTGACCGACAATGAGCAGTTCTTC	CASSKIAGLTDNEQFF
TRBV19	TRBJ2-3	TRBD2	TGTGCCAGTACCCCAAGACTAGCGGGCACAGATACGCAGTATTTT	CASTPRLAGTDTQYF
TRBV7-2	TRBJ2-3	NA	TGTGCCAGCAGCTTACGGCAGGGGACGGGCATTCATACGCAGTATTTT	CASSLRQGTGIHTQYF